These 22 T cell receptor beta chains were all obtained from the same sample, sequenced in a study of shared clonotypes between healthy human individuals. Profiled with immunoSEQ multiplex PCR; TCRdb holds only in-frame clones, not every one. The table includes 2 million to 2.5 million clones, 92% detected once. Sequenced input: naive CD4+ T cells from PBMCs. This sample's subset: CD45RA+ positively selected. These receptor sequences come from a man aged 18 to 29 in good health. Some clones in this sample may be carry-over from other donors' samples.

This rearrangement joins TRBV7-3 to TRBJ2-1; 10 nucleotides agree with TRBD2. This CDR3 is 15 amino acids long. Looked up from germline, CDR1 is SGHTA and CDR2 is FQGTGA. Losses at the gene ends were 5 bases for V and 9 bases for J; bases not matched to a gene: 10. The CDR3 DNA sequence: TGTGCCAGCAGCCGAGGTACTAGCGGGAAGGTTGAGCAGTTCTTC. Its translation is CASSRGTSGKVEQFF.

This sequence joins TRBV28 and TRBJ1-2; TRBD1 matches at 7 bases. Per germline, CDR1 MDHEN and CDR2 SYDVKM. There are 16 residues in the CDR3. V shed 6 bases, J shed 4 bases, and the junction held 14 bases outside the gene matches. The DNA for the CDR3 is TGTGCCAGCAGCCCGCCGGGACAGCGGAGATTCTATGGCTACACCTTC. This codes for CASSPPGQRRFYGYTF.

The chain has TRBV15 and TRBJ1-5; no definite D call. Germline V gives CDR1 LNHNV, CDR2 YYDKDF (reference sequence). With 4 bases removed from V and 3 bases from J, the gap between germline ends came to 16 bases. This CDR3 contains 16 residues. The CDR3 spells CATSMGPGIDNQPQHF. The CDR3 coding sequence is TGTGCCACCAGCATGGGTCCGGGGATTGACAATCAGCCCCAGCATTTT.

The chain carries TRBV15 and TRBJ2-2; 7 bases align to TRBD2. The CDR3 runs 16 residues. V was pared by 6 bases and J by 6 bases, with 13 bases of the junction left unmatched. Looked up from germline, CDR1 is LNHNV and CDR2 is YYDKDF (reference sequence). The CDR3 here is CATSKERDYLSGELFF. CDR3 bases: TGTGCCACCAGTAAAGAGCGGGACTACCTTTCCGGGGAGCTGTTTTTT. Full variable domain (outside the CDR3, taken from reference TRBV15 and TRBJ2-2): DAMVIQNPRYQVTQFGKPVTLSCSQTLNHNVMYWYQQKSSQAPKLLFHYYDKDFNNEADTPDNFQSRRPNTSFCFLDIRSPGLGDTAMYLCATSKERDYLSGELFFGEGSRLTVL.

The chain recombines TRBV6-5 with TRBJ2-3; no clear D. Germline values: CDR1 MNHEY, CDR2 SVGAGI. V was trimmed by 2 bases and J by 0 bases, leaving 9 bases between them. This CDR3 comprises 15 residues. The CDR3 DNA reads TGTGCCAGCAGTTACCGGCCAGCTAGCACAGATACGCAGTATTTT. It specifies CASSYRPASTDTQYF.

The chain recombines TRBV4-1 with TRBJ2-3; perhaps TRBD2 as D (5 bases). This CDR3 is 15 amino acids long. Germline-derived CDR1 and CDR2 are MGHRA and YSYEKL. Trimming took 4 bases from V and 3 from J, leaving 14 bases between them. CDR3 sequence: CASSPGPTGTDTQYF. CDR3 bases: TGCGCCAGCAGCCCCGGTCCGACGGGGACAGATACGCAGTATTTT.

The CDR3 DNA reads TGTGCCATCAGCTCTAGTAATTCACCCCTCCACTTT. Translation gives CAISSSNSPLHF. The chain recombines TRBV10-3 with TRBJ1-6; D gene ambiguous. CDR1 ENHRY and CDR2 SYGVKD come from the germline V gene. There are 12 residues in the CDR3. The germline V and J ends were trimmed by 6 bases and 6 bases, with 6 bases remaining between them.

On this clone: Within the sample, other DNA sequences also encode this same CDR3. The chain recombines TRBV25-1 with TRBJ2-6; D gene ambiguous. V lost 5 bases and J 0 bases, leaving 5 bases between the germline ends. Germline V gives CDR1 MGHDK, CDR2 SYGVNS. The CDR3 has 14 residues. DNA of the CDR3: TGTGCCAGCAGTACCCGCTCTGGGGCCAACGTCCTGACTTTC. As protein: CASSTRSGANVLTF.

The genes are TRBV4-1 and TRBJ2-1, with D possibly matching TRBD2 (6 bases). This CDR3 spans 18 amino acids. The germline V gene has CDR1 MGHRA and CDR2 YSYEKL. V dropped 0 bases and J dropped 3 bases, with 18 bases sitting between them. CDR3 loop: CASSQDSSGSYVYNEQFF. In DNA form, the CDR3 reads TGCGCCAGCAGCCAAGATTCTTCCGGGAGCTACGTCTACAATGAGCAGTTCTTC.

V and J are TRBV19 and TRBJ2-7, with a weak D call TRBD2 (5 bases). V was pared by 1 base and J by 3 bases, with 13 bases between. The CDR3 length is 15 residues. Germline values: CDR1 LNHDA, CDR2 SQIVND (reference sequence). CDR3 nucleotides: TGTGCCAGTAGTATAGGTCTAGCCGAGTACTACGAGCAGTACTTC. This encodes CASSIGLAEYYEQYF.

The chain uses TRBV15 and TRBJ1-1; D possibly corresponds to TRBD1 (5 bases). The CDR3 is 13 amino acids. Germline lookup yields CDR1 LNHNV and CDR2 YYDKDF (reference sequence). Trimming left V 3 bases short and J 2 bases short, with 7 bases between. CDR3 region: CATSRDTNTEAFF. The CDR3, as DNA: TGTGCCACCAGCAGGGACACAAACACTGAAGCTTTCTTT. Full variable domain (remainder filled in from reference TRBV15 and TRBJ1-1): DAMVIQNPRYQVTQFGKPVTLSCSQTLNHNVMYWYQQKSSQAPKLLFHYYDKDFNNEADTPDNFQSRRPNTSFCFLDIRSPGLGDTAMYLCATSRDTNTEAFFGQGTRLTVV.

This chain uses TRBV27 with TRBJ2-7; 7 bases fit TRBD2. The junction had 14 bases not matched to a gene; V was cut back by 6 bases and J by 6 bases. The CDR3 loop spans 15 amino acids. The germline gives CDR1 MNHEY, CDR2 SMNVEV (reference sequence). The CDR3 loop reads CASRRGTSELREQYF. The CDR3, as DNA: TGTGCCAGCAGGCGGGGAACTAGCGAGTTACGCGAGCAGTACTTC.

The gene calls are TRBV5-6 and TRBJ2-7; TRBD1 aligns across 11 bases. The CDR3 is 13 residues long. Trimming at V came to 4 bases and at J to 7 bases, leaving 4 bases not matched to a gene. Germline lookup yields CDR1 SGHDT and CDR2 YYEEEE. The CDR3 reads CASSLDRGREQYF. CDR3 nucleotides: TGTGCCAGCAGCCTGGACAGGGGGCGGGAGCAGTACTTC.

This clone was counted once. J is TRBJ2-2 and V is TRBV6-4; either TRBD1 or TRBD2 may fit D (5 bases each). The CDR3 is made up of 15 amino acids. The germline CDR1 and CDR2 sequences are MRHNA and SNTAGT. V was cut by 3 bases and J by 4 bases, with 12 bases left in between. The CDR3 DNA is TGTGCCAGCAGTGATACTTACGGGGCCACCGGGGAGCTGTTTTTT. Encoded protein: CASSDTYGATGELFF.

The J gene is TRBJ2-7, the V gene TRBV5-1; TRBD2 might be the D (5 bases). The CDR3 covers 15 residues. CDR1 SGHRS and CDR2 YFSETQ come from the germline V gene. V shed 0 bases and J shed 5 bases, with 15 bases lying between them. CDR3 in DNA: TGCGCCAGCAGCTTGGAACGGGGTAAGATCCACGAGCAGTACTTC. As protein: CASSLERGKIHEQYF.

The chain is built from TRBV6-6 and TRBJ2-7, with D perhaps TRBD1 (6 bases). Between the trimmed V and J ends, which lost 5 bases and 0 bases, there was a span of 14 bases. CDR1 and CDR2 (germline): MNHNY, SVGAGI (reference sequence). The CDR3 extends over 15 amino acids. CDR3 amino acids: CASSTKTGFSYEQYF. DNA of the CDR3: TGTGCCAGCAGTACTAAGACAGGCTTCTCCTACGAGCAGTACTTC.

The chain links TRBV7-2 to TRBJ1-2; maybe TRBD1 (5 bases). CDR1 is SGHTA, CDR2 FQGNSA, per germline. This CDR3 has 13 residues. V gave up 5 bases and J gave up 4 bases, with 11 bases separating them. The CDR3 reads CASSPVGVYGYTF. Here the CDR3 DNA reads TGTGCCAGCAGCCCGGTAGGGGTCTATGGCTACACCTTC.

The rearrangement links TRBV27 to TRBJ1-2; D gene ambiguous. Per germline, CDR1 MNHEY and CDR2 SMNVEV (reference sequence). This CDR3 region has 14 residues. Trimming removed 4 bases from V and 6 bases from J, with 15 bases in between. The CDR3 loop reads CASSSLGQDHGYTF. CDR3 DNA sequence: TGTGCCAGCAGTTCTTTGGGCCAGGATCATGGCTACACCTTC.

V usage is TRBV4-3 and J usage is TRBJ1-1, with 7 bases fitting TRBD1. The CDR3 contains 15 residues. V dropped 1 base and J dropped 3; count of bases not matched to a gene: 5. Germline V gene lookup returns CDR1 LGHNA and CDR2 YSLEER. CDR3 amino acids: CASSQGQGRDTEAFF. CDR3 sequence (DNA): TGCGCCAGCAGCCAAGGACAGGGAAGGGACACTGAAGCTTTCTTT.

CDR3 sequence: CASSSRDRGLVHADTQYF. CDR3 in DNA: TGTGCCAGCAGTTCACGGGACAGGGGTTTGGTTCATGCAGATACGCAGTATTTT. The V and J genes are TRBV27 and TRBJ2-3; 10 positions agree with TRBD1. Trimming took 4 bases from V and 4 from J; bases not matched to a gene: 14. Germline CDR1 and CDR2: MNHEY and SMNVEV (reference sequence). The CDR3 contains 18 residues.

In this sample, this clone turned up a few times. The chain has TRBV7-9 and TRBJ2-7; D is tentatively TRBD1 or TRBD2 (5 bases each). The CDR3 covers 14 residues. The germline V and J ends were trimmed by 5 bases and 3 bases, with 14 bases remaining between them. Germline assignment: CDR1 SEHNR and CDR2 FQNEAQ (reference sequence). CDR3 residues: CASSPPPRGYEQYF. The DNA of the CDR3 is TGTGCCAGCAGCCCCCCCCCGAGGGGCTACGAGCAGTACTTC.

For the CDR3, the DNA is TGCGCCAGCAGCCAACCCGGGACGGCCCTTGAAAAACTGTTTTTT. Its translation: CASSQPGTALEKLFF. This chain links TRBV10-2 with TRBJ1-4; maybe TRBD1 (5 bases). The CDR3 length is 15 residues. Germline CDR1 WSHSY, CDR2 SAAADI. Trimming shortened V by 6 bases and J by 7 bases, and 18 bases separated the two germline ends.